The text below deals with one TCR beta chain. As yet, its antigen is unknown. With 5 bases removed from V and 5 bases from J, the gap between germline ends came to 19 bases. This CDR3 has 14 amino acids. CDR1 SQVTM and CDR2 ANQGSEA come from the germline V gene. The data derive from a study of beta chain features in type 1 diabetes. Study observations and caveats: Naive, central memory and Treg TCRB repertoires appeared more alike in patients than in healthy donors.

The sequenced template was cDNA made from the entire isolated RNA. TCRdb keeps only in-frame clones here, not all; method: immunoSEQ multiplex PCR. The repertoire consists of about 290,000 clones, with 7% to 9% occurring once and the leading ten covering under 1.3%. This sequence originates from a woman under 30 in good health. The V call is TRBV29-1, the J call TRBJ2-7; D tentatively reads TRBD1 or TRBD2 (6 bases each). Sequencing input: central memory CD4+ T cells from blood. The chain's CDR3 is CSVMGGLEVDEQYF. CDR3 nucleotides: TGCAGCGTTATGGGGGGCCTAGAAGTCGACGAGCAGTACTTC.